This T cell receptor beta chain was captured by sequencing in a study of shared clonotypes between healthy human individuals. Findings of the study overall: Depth was large, yet rarefaction showed that sorted-subset sequencing was incomplete.

Genomic DNA per cell subset filled all wells of several immunoSEQ plates. Using approximately 190 ng DNA, tens of thousands of T cell genomes, the sorted-subset replicate PCRs were run. Produced via immunoSEQ multiplex PCR; TCRdb's table is partial and in-frame only. The sample holds about 2,200,000 clones, more than 85% seen once. Naive CD8 cells were CD45RO-negative, positively selected for CCR7, excluding terminally differentiated effector memory CD45RA+ cells. Regarding this clone: Its antigen is undetermined.

V shed 0 bases and J shed 2 bases, with 10 bases lying between them. The length of the CDR3 is 16 residues. Germline V gene lookup returns CDR1 LNHNV and CDR2 YYDKDF (reference sequence). What was sequenced was naive CD8+ T cells from PBMCs. V and J are TRBV15 and TRBJ1-4; D gene unclear. The source of this sequence is a man aged 18 to 30 in good health. Some clones in this sample may be carry-over from other donors' samples. The CDR3 here is CATSREPSKTNEKLFF. For the CDR3, the DNA is TGTGCCACCAGCAGAGAGCCTAGTAAGACTAATGAAAAACTGTTTTTT.